Shown below are 8 T cell receptor beta chains from a single sample sequenced in a study of T cell responses to AZD1222 COVID-19 vaccine (TCRdb year 2021). Taken with the paper, the label for time point translates to: baseline before first vaccination. Per the publication, the treatment or condition label means: meningococcal conjugate vaccine given as trial control. The method behind the library was the immunoSEQ multiplex PCR assay. This is the immuneACCESS table as TCRdb keeps it, with only in-frame sequences that have V and J called. A part of the clones is gone; compared with another copy, unresolved V genes explain less than half, and the rest is unexplained. Recorded for this sample are 150,000 to 200,000 clones; about 90% of them occurred a single time. The top ten hold around 4.5% of the sample. Sequences were derived from peripheral blood, sampled on day 0 of MenACWY control vaccination. The receptor set was obtained from an adult in good health.

The V and J genes are TRBV19 and TRBJ2-2; no definite D call. This CDR3 comprises 12 residues. Trimming removed 3 bases at V and 5 bases at J, with 4 bases between. Germline assignment: CDR1 LNHDA and CDR2 SQIVND (reference sequence). Written as DNA, the CDR3 is TGTGCCAGTAGTATTCAGACCGGGGAGCTGTTTTTT. Translated: CASSIQTGELFF.

A note on this clone: Different DNA sequences within this sample yield the same CDR3. The V and J genes are TRBV12-3 or TRBV12-4 and TRBJ2-5; D is possibly TRBD1 (5 bases). V was trimmed by 3 bases and J by 4 bases, leaving 6 bases between them. CDR3 length: 12 residues. The CDR3 is CASSFRGETQYF. The CDR3 DNA reads as TGTGCCAGCAGTTTTAGGGGAGAGACCCAGTACTTC.

In DNA form, the CDR3 reads TGTGCCAGCAGCACGAAGGGACAGGGCTATGGCTACACCTTC. This sequence encodes CASSTKGQGYGYTF. The rearrangement uses TRBV7-2 and TRBJ1-2, with 9 bases fitting TRBD1. The germline gives CDR1 SGHTA, CDR2 FQGNSA. V lost 5 bases to trimming and J lost 4 bases; unmatched junction nucleotides: 5. The CDR3 consists of 14 residues.

This sequence joins TRBV7-2 and TRBJ1-2; D gene uncertain. Trimming took off 2 bases at V and 3 bases at J, with 10 bases between the two ends. The CDR3 runs to 14 residues. Looked up from germline, CDR1 is SGHTA and CDR2 is FQGNSA. In DNA, the CDR3 is TGTGCCAGCAGCTTATCTGCCGGATACTATGGCTACACCTTC. Translating it yields CASSLSAGYYGYTF. Supplemented by reference TRBV7-2 and TRBJ1-2, the full variable domain reads GAGVSQSPSNKVTEKGKDVELRCDPISGHTALYWYRQSLGQGLEFLIYFQGNSAPDKSGLPSDRFSAERTGGSVSTLTIQRTQQEDSAVYLCASSLSAGYYGYTFGSGTRLTVV.

The V and J genes are TRBV18 and TRBJ2-1; 12 bases are a match to TRBD1. From germline, CDR1 is KGHSH and CDR2 LQKENI. Trimming removed 3 bases from V and 7 bases from J; junction bases left unmatched: 4. This CDR3 is built from 15 residues. Written as DNA, the CDR3 is TGTGCCAGCTCACCCGGGACAGGGGGCTATAATGAGCAGTTCTTC. This translates into CASSPGTGGYNEQFF.

J is TRBJ2-1 and V is TRBV5-1, with D unresolved. The ends were cut back, 0 bases at V and 5 bases at J, with 15 bases in the middle. The CDR3 spans 16 residues. The germline V gene encodes CDR1 SGHRS and CDR2 YFSETQ. CDR3 amino acids: CASSLEGLNTNNEQFF. CDR3 sequence (DNA): TGCGCCAGCAGCTTGGAAGGCTTGAACACCAACAATGAGCAGTTCTTC.

This clone came up once. The J gene is TRBJ1-1, the V gene TRBV10-1; weak D call: TRBD1 (5 bases). Germline CDR1 WNHNN, CDR2 SYGVQD (reference sequence). The CDR3 contains 14 residues. Trimming removed 3 bases from V and 4 bases from J, with 12 bases in between. The CDR3 loop is CASSESGPGTEAFF. The CDR3, as DNA: TGCGCCAGCAGTGAATCAGGGCCCGGCACTGAAGCTTTCTTT.

The J gene is TRBJ2-3, the V gene TRBV5-1, with a tentative D call TRBD2 (6 bases). CDR1 and CDR2 from the germline V gene are SGHRS and YFSETQ. CDR3 size: 14 residues. Deletions cut 4 bases from V and 1 base from J, with 10 bases between. The CDR3 spells CASSPVAGTDTQYF. CDR3 in DNA: TGCGCCAGCAGCCCCGTAGCGGGCACAGATACGCAGTATTTT.